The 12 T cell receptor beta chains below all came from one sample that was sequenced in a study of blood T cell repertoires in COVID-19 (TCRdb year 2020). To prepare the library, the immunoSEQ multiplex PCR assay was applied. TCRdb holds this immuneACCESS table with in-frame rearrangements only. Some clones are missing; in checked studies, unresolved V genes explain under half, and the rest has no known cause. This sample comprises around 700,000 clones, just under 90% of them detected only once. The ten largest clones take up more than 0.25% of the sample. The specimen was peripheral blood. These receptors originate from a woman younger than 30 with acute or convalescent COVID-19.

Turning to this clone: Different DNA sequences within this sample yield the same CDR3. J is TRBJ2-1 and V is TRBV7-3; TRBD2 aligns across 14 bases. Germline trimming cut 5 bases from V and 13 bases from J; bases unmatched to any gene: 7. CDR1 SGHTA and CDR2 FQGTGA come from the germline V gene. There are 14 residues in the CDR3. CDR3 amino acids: CASSLGTSGGPQFF. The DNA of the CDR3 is TGTGCCAGCAGCCTAGGGACTAGCGGGGGCCCCCAGTTCTTC.

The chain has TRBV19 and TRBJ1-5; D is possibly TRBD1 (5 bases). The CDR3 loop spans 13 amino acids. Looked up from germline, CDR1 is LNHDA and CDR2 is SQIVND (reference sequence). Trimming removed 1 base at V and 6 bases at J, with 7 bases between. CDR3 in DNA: TGTGCCAGTAGTATAGCAGGGTCTCAGCCCCAGCATTTT. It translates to CASSIAGSQPQHF.

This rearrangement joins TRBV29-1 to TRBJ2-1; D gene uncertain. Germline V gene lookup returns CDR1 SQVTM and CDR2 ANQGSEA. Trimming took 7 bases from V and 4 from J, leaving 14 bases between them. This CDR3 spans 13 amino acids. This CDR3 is CSADTRPYNEQFF. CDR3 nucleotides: TGCAGCGCCGACACCAGACCTTACAATGAGCAGTTCTTC.

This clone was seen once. CDR3 nucleotide sequence: TGTGCCACCAAGGGGAGCGGACAGTATGGCTACACCTTC. Translation gives CATKGSGQYGYTF. J is TRBJ1-2 and V is TRBV24-1; TRBD1 is a possible D gene (6 bases). CDR3 length: 13 amino acids. The germline CDR1 and CDR2 sequences are KGHDR and SFDVKD. With 8 bases removed from V and 5 bases from J, the gap between germline ends came to 14 bases.

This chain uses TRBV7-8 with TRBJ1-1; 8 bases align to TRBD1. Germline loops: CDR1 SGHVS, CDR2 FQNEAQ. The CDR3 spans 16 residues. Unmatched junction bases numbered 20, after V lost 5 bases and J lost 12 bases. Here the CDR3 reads CASSQGQGGGLFSPFF. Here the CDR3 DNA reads TGTGCCAGCAGCCAAGGACAGGGAGGGGGCCTCTTTAGTCCTTTCTTT.

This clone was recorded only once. The CDR3 bases are TGTGCCAGCAGTGGTGGGAGTTTTAGTAATTCACCCCTCCACTTT. This sequence encodes CASSGGSFSNSPLHF. This chain uses TRBV25-1 with TRBJ1-6, with D hard to call. Germline lookup yields CDR1 MGHDK and CDR2 SYGVNS. The CDR3 consists of 15 residues. Trimming stripped 4 bases from V and 6 bases from J, with 13 bases between.

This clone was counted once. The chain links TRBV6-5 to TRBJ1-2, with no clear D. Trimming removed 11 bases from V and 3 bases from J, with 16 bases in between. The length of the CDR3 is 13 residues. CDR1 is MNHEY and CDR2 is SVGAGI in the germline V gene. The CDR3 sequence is CACAAARDYGYTF. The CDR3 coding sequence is TGTGCCTGCGCCGCGGCCCGGGACTATGGCTACACCTTC.

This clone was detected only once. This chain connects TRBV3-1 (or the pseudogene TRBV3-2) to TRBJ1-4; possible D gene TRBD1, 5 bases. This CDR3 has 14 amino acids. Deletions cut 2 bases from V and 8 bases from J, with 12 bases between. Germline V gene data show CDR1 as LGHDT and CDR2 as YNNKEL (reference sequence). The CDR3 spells CASSQQGVEEKLFF. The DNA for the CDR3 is TGTGCCAGCAGCCAACAGGGCGTAGAGGAAAAACTGTTTTTT.

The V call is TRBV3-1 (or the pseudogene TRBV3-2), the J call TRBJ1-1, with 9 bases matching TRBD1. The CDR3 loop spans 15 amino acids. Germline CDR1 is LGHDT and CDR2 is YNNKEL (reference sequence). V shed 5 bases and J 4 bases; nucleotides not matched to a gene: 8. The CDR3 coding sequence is TGTGCCAGCAGCAAGCCCACAGGGGGCGTCACTGAAGCTTTCTTT. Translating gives CASSKPTGGVTEAFF.

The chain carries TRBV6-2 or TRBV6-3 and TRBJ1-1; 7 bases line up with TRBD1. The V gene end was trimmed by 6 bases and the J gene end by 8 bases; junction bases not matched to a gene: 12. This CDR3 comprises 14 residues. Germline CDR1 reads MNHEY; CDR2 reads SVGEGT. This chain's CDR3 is CASSYPQGSREAFF. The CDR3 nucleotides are TGTGCCAGCAGCTATCCACAGGGGAGTAGGGAAGCTTTCTTT.

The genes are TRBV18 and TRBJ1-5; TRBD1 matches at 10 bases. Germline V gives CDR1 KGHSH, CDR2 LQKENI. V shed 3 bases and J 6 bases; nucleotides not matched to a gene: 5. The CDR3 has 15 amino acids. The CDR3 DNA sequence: TGTGCCAGCTCACCCCAGGGACAGGGGATTCAGCCCCAGCATTTT. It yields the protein CASSPQGQGIQPQHF.

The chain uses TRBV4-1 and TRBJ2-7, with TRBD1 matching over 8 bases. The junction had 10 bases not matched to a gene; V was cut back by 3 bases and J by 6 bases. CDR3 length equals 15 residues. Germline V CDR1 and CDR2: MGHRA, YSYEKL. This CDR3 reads CASSHGQGRVGEQYF. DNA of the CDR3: TGCGCCAGCAGCCACGGACAGGGTCGGGTGGGCGAGCAGTACTTC.